One T cell receptor beta chain is described in this entry. This specimen comes from a study of T-cell memory formation after mild COVID-19. From the 5' RACE reads, TCRdb called clonotypes with MiXCR, one entry per CDR3 protein. The table lists roughly 510,000 distinct CDR3 sequences, 17% of them singletons. Material: PBMCs or a T cell subset sorted from them (not recorded which). The source of this sequence is an adult woman who had mild COVID-19 (a few samples of this study predate the infection). Cell type and time point are not known.

The CDR3 nucleotides are TGTGCCAGCAGTTATGAGACTCCAAACTATGGCTACACCTTC. This sequence encodes CASSYETPNYGYTF. This chain joins TRBV2 and TRBJ1-2; D gene uncertain. Per germline, CDR1 SNHLY and CDR2 FYNNEI. The ends were cut back, 5 bases at V and 2 bases at J, with 12 bases in the middle. This CDR3 comprises 14 residues.